Following are 4 T cell receptor beta chains from one sample sequenced in a study of T-cell reconstitution after alpha-beta-depleted transplantation in children (dated by TCRdb to about 2016). The library was built by means of PCR. Reads for this sample came from an Illumina HiSeq 2500. To normalize quantification of the TCRbeta repertoire, the TCR libraries were built with molecular barcoding that relied on unique molecular identifiers. Using fastp at Q25 and MiXCR, TCRdb reprocessed the public reads and kept productive beta chains. Rows are combined by CDR3 protein, so each entry shows the most common genes and DNA. Recorded for this sample are roughly 160,000 distinct CDR3 sequences; roughly 11% of them occurred a single time. Under 15% of the sample comes from the top ten. In light of the paper, this sample's treatment or condition label describes: allogeneic hematopoietic cell transplantation with graft depleted of TCRalphabeta T cells and CD19 B cells.

The material sequenced was PBMCs, taken before TCRalphabeta/CD19-depleted stem cell transplant. These receptors came from a boy aged 2 to 10 with acute myeloid leukemia, due to receive a stem cell transplant.

This clonotype was observed many times. The chain links TRBV28 to TRBJ1-1; D unclear. Germline V gene data show CDR1 as MDHEN and CDR2 as SYDVKM. The CDR3 is 13 amino acids. V shed 8 bases and J shed 0 bases, with 10 bases lying between them. The CDR3 here is CASGHSLNTEAFF. CDR3 DNA: TGTGCCAGCGGTCACAGCCTGAACACTGAAGCTTTCTTT.

The J gene is TRBJ2-7, the V gene TRBV7-3; the D gene could be TRBD1 or TRBD2 (5 bases each). V lost 6 bases and J 7 bases, leaving 19 bases between the germline ends. The CDR3 extends over 14 amino acids. Germline CDR1 and CDR2: SGHTA and FQGTGA. CDR3: CASSPGVGPHEQYF. CDR3 nucleotides: TGTGCCAGCAGTCCAGGCGTGGGACCCCATGAGCAGTACTTC.

This clonotype came up many times. The gene calls are TRBV12-3 or TRBV12-4 and TRBJ1-1; D is possibly TRBD1 (5 bases). The CDR3 is 15 residues long. V gave up 5 bases and J gave up 4 bases, with 17 bases separating them. The CDR3 region has the DNA TGTGCCAGCAGTAGGGGCGGGTCAGGTCGCACTGAAGCTTTCTTT. Translation: CASSRGGSGRTEAFF.

This clonotype was seen many times. This chain links TRBV9 with TRBJ2-1; perhaps TRBD2 as D (6 bases). Germline CDR1 reads SGDLS; CDR2 reads YYNGEE. V shed 4 bases and J shed 0 bases, with 8 bases lying between them. The CDR3 contains 14 residues. The chain's CDR3 is CASSSGVSYNEQFF. DNA of the CDR3: TGTGCCAGCAGCTCGGGGGTCTCCTACAATGAGCAGTTCTTC.